The rows below give T cell receptor beta chains drawn from one sample of a study of control samples from healthy donors and cancer patients. Sequencing was performed with immunoSEQ multiplex PCR; in TCRdb, only in-frame clones are kept and a portion is missing. The data contain 120,000 or so clones, roughly 84% of them singletons. The sample was blood. The source of these receptors is a man aged 40-49 years in good health. The CDR3 runs from the conserved cysteine through the conserved F or W.

CDR3 length	V gene	J gene	CDR3 protein
12	TRBV29-1	TRBJ2-2	CSVDAGPGELFF
13	TRBV2	TRBJ1-1	CASRGEQFTEAFF
15	TRBV6-6	TRBJ2-1	CASSSGAGGHNEQFF
12	TRBV6-5	TRBJ2-1	CASSLTTGMQFF
16	TRBV29-1	TRBJ1-5	CSVTQGAFWGDQPQHF
16	TRBV7-7	TRBJ2-5	CASSLGSAGGQETQYF
15	TRBV2	TRBJ1-1	CASSREGQRNTEAFF
13	TRBV20-1	TRBJ1-5	CSASRYSNQPQHF
14	TRBV27	TRBJ2-6	CASSLLSGANVLTF
14	TRBV7-2	TRBJ1-1	CASSLGTGVAEAFF
15	TRBV29-1	TRBJ2-3	CSVDGTSGGWDTQYF
17	TRBV18	TRBJ2-7	CASSPLGQVTANYEQYF
14	TRBV5-6	TRBJ1-1	CASSLYQGYTEAFF
15	TRBV6-5	TRBJ1-2	CASTDKDRGLIGYTF
16	TRBV4-3	TRBJ2-7	CASSQEDSRFSYEQYF
15	TRBV24-1	TRBJ2-1	CATSVLQAHSNEQFF
16	TRBV7-9	TRBJ1-5	CASSPSNSYSNQPQHF
13	TRBV6-2/TRBV6-3	TRBJ1-1	CASSYSTLIPGAF
13	TRBV6-5	TRBJ1-3	CASHTVSGNTIYF
14	TRBV4-3	TRBJ1-1	CASSQQRGNLEAFF
14	TRBV6-2/TRBV6-3	TRBJ1-5	CASSLIYSNQPQHF
15	TRBV6-5	TRBJ1-1	CASSYLGTGVTEAFF
13	TRBV12-3/TRBV12-4	TRBJ1-2	CASSQQSNYGYTF
13	TRBV14	TRBJ1-1	CASSQNRQAEAFF
12	TRBV3-1/TRBV3-2	TRBJ1-1	CASRRGNTEAFF
15	TRBV21-1	TRBJ1-5	CASSSQGCGNQPQHF
14	TRBV7-2	TRBJ1-1	CASSPRRGNTEAFF
16	TRBV24-1	TRBJ2-3	CATSDPGTSGGDTQYF
15	TRBV7-9	TRBJ2-3	CASSLTGSFTDTQYF
15	TRBV21-1	TRBJ2-2	CASIYGRTNTGELFF
14	TRBV7-8	TRBJ1-1	CASSLELLNTEAFF
17	TRBV7-9	TRBJ1-3	CASSLGVSGGAGNTIYF
14	TRBV11-3	TRBJ1-2	CASSLGTGEDGYTF
15	TRBV3-1/TRBV3-2	TRBJ2-5	CASSLRKGDTETQYF
13	TRBV9	TRBJ1-1	CASRATPNTEAFF
14	TRBV18	TRBJ2-7	CASSPRGAPYEQYF
13	TRBV19	TRBJ1-2	CASRKTGDYGYTF
15	TRBV6-5	TRBJ1-3	CASTLRWGRGNTIYF
16	TRBV7-9	TRBJ2-1	CASSSEAGGPYNEQFF
14	TRBV9	TRBJ1-2	CASSVRQLNYGYTF
13	TRBV12-3/TRBV12-4	TRBJ1-1	CASSPARGTEAFF
15	TRBV9	TRBJ2-2	CASRPRVGNTGELFF
15	TRBV7-3	TRBJ1-1	CASSSDRGRVSEAFF
12	TRBV19	TRBJ2-7	CASALTGAEQYF
14	TRBV10-1	TRBJ2-7	CASSENLGKYEQYF
14	TRBV4-3	TRBJ1-5	CASSPHRGNQPQHF
14	TRBV7-9	TRBJ2-1	CASSLRDREDEQFF
14	TRBV7-2	TRBJ2-7	CASSLAGLIYEQYF
13	TRBV7-9	TRBJ2-3	CASSPEGSDTQYF
17	TRBV14	TRBJ2-2	CASSQDAGQVGRGELFF
14	TRBV7-3	TRBJ1-6	CASSLGTGASPLHF
15	TRBV5-1	TRBJ2-2	CASSLGTANTGELFF
15	TRBV4-1	TRBJ1-4	CASSQTVATNEKLFF